This T cell receptor beta chain was captured in a study of T cell responses to AZD1222 COVID-19 vaccine. The CDR3 covers 16 residues. V lost 1 base and J 6 bases, leaving 16 bases between the germline ends. Germline CDR1 and CDR2: MNHEY and SMNVEV (reference sequence). Only in-frame clones appear in the TCRdb table, and some are missing; sequencing was by immunoSEQ multiplex PCR. Of 150,000 to 180,000 clones listed, around 89% are singletons. The chain uses TRBV27 and TRBJ1-5; weak D call: TRBD1 (5 bases). The sample was peripheral blood, taken on day 0 of AZD1222 vaccination. This TCR was sampled from an adult in good health. CDR3 residues: CASSLWGSGGGQPQHF. DNA of the CDR3: TGTGCCAGCAGTTTATGGGGATCGGGGGGAGGTCAGCCCCAGCATTTT.